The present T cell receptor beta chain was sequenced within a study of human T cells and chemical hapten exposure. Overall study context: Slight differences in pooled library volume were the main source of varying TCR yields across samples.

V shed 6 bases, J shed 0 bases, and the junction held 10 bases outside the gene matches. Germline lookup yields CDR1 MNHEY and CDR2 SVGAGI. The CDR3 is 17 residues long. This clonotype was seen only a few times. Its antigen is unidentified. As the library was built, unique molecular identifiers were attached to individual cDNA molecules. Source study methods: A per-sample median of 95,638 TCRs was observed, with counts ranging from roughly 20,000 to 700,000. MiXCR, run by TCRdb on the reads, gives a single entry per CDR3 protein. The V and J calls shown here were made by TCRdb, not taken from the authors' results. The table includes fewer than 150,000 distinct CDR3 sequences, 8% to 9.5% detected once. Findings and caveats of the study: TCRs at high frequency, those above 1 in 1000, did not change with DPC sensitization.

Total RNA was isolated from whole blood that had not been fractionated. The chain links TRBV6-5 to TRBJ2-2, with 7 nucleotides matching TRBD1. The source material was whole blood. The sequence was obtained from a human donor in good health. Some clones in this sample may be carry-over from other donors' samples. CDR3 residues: CASRRDRVDPNTGELFF. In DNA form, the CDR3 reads TGTGCCAGCAGACGCGACAGGGTCGATCCGAACACCGGGGAGCTGTTTTTT.